These 14 T cell receptor beta chains were all obtained from the same sample, sequenced in a study of blood T cell repertoires in COVID-19. Produced via immunoSEQ multiplex PCR; TCRdb's table is partial and in-frame only. The repertoire holds 150,000 to 200,000 clones, approximately 87% seen once, with approximately 12% in the top ten. Sequenced input: peripheral blood. The receptors were gathered from a woman aged 65 to 85 with COVID-19, enrolled during active disease.

This clone has more than one count but fewer than ten. V usage is TRBV11-2 and J usage is TRBJ2-7; D unclear. CDR1 is SGHAT, CDR2 FQNNGV, per germline. V gave up 1 base and J gave up 9 bases, with 13 bases separating them. This CDR3 spans 13 amino acids. The CDR3 here is CASSLGQPPGQYF. The CDR3 DNA sequence: TGTGCCAGCAGCTTAGGGCAGCCCCCGGGGCAGTACTTC.

The V gene is TRBV6-5, the J gene TRBJ2-1; 14 nucleotides align to TRBD2. Germline CDR1 is MNHEY and CDR2 is SVGAGI. Trimming at V came to 2 bases and at J to 7 bases, leaving 1 base not matched to a gene. The CDR3 length is 15 residues. In DNA form, the CDR3 reads TGTGCCAGCAGTTACGGGACTAGCGGGAGTAATGAGCAGTTCTTC. It specifies CASSYGTSGSNEQFF.

V usage is TRBV19 and J usage is TRBJ2-2, with D possibly being TRBD1 (5 bases). This CDR3 region has 15 residues. V lost 6 bases, J lost 0 bases, and 11 bases lay in between. Per the germline V gene, CDR1 is LNHDA and CDR2 is SQIVND (reference sequence). The DNA of the CDR3 is TGTGCCAGTAGAACCACCAGGGCGAACACCGGGGAGCTGTTTTTT. Its protein is CASRTTRANTGELFF.

This clone was detected only once. The chain has TRBV7-6 and TRBJ2-6; D might be TRBD2 (6 bases). V gave up 5 bases and J gave up 0 bases, with 14 bases separating them. CDR1 and CDR2 from the germline V gene are SGHVS and FNYEAQ. The CDR3 contains 17 residues. The CDR3 coding sequence is TGTGCCAGCAGCCAGGGACTGACGGTCTCTGGGGCCAACGTCCTGACTTTC. The encoded protein is CASSQGLTVSGANVLTF.

This chain connects TRBV5-1 to TRBJ2-7, with 7 bases identical to TRBD2. J lost 4 bases, V lost 4 bases, and 8 bases had no gene match. The V gene's germline CDR1 is SGHRS and CDR2 YFSETQ. CDR3 size: 14 residues. The DNA of the CDR3 is TGCGCCAGCAGCGCGGGAGACCGTAGGTACGAGCAGTACTTC. This codes for CASSAGDRRYEQYF.

This chain connects TRBV5-1 to TRBJ1-1, with D possibly being TRBD1 (6 bases). V lost 4 bases and J 4 bases, leaving 14 bases between the germline ends. The CDR3 has 14 amino acids. Germline lookup yields CDR1 SGHRS and CDR2 YFSETQ. The CDR3 coding sequence is TGCGCCAGCAGCGAAGCACAGGGTGTCACTGAAGCTTTCTTT. Its protein product is CASSEAQGVTEAFF.

The chain recombines TRBV5-8 with TRBJ2-1; 7 bases agree with TRBD1. The CDR3 length is 15 residues. Germline assignment: CDR1 SGHTS and CDR2 YDEGEE. The V gene end was trimmed by 2 bases and the J gene end by 2 bases; junction bases not matched to a gene: 4. CDR3 nucleotide sequence: TGTGCCAGCAGCTTTAGAGACAGGGCCTACAATGAGCAGTTCTTC. It yields the protein CASSFRDRAYNEQFF.

This clone was seen just once. The chain uses TRBV4-3 and TRBJ2-1; TRBD1 matches 8 bases. The CDR3 consists of 14 residues. J was trimmed by 7 bases and V by 3 bases; bases with no gene match: 5. Germline V CDR1 and CDR2: LGHNA, YSLEER. CDR3: CASSQSTGANEQFF. The CDR3, as DNA: TGCGCCAGCAGCCAGTCGACAGGGGCGAATGAGCAGTTCTTC.

This chain joins TRBV5-4 and TRBJ2-5, with 8 bases that match TRBD2. Losses at the gene ends were 5 bases for V and 0 bases for J; bases not matched to a gene: 12. The germline gives CDR1 SGHNT, CDR2 YYREEE (reference sequence). This CDR3 is built from 17 residues. CDR3 sequence (DNA): TGTGCCAGCAGTCTGCCGAGTGGCGGGAGGTACCAAGAGACCCAGTACTTC. Its protein product is CASSLPSGGRYQETQYF.

The rearrangement joins TRBV27 to TRBJ2-4, with 7 nucleotides matching TRBD2. Germline V gene lookup returns CDR1 MNHEY and CDR2 SMNVEV (reference sequence). The CDR3 runs to 14 residues. Germline trimming cut 0 bases from V and 6 bases from J; bases unmatched to any gene: 2. In DNA, the CDR3 is TGTGCCAGCAGTTTATCTGGGAGGGGAAACATTCAGTACTTC. It encodes CASSLSGRGNIQYF.

CDR3 region: CASRAGALYEQYF. For the CDR3, the DNA is TGTGCCAGCCGAGCGGGAGCCCTTTACGAGCAGTACTTC. This chain links TRBV2 with TRBJ2-7; 8 bases align to TRBD2. The CDR3 totals 13 residues. Germline lookup yields CDR1 SNHLY and CDR2 FYNNEI. After removal of 8 bases from V and 4 bases from J, the junction contained 7 bases not matched to a gene.

The chain employs TRBV9 and TRBJ2-7; 8 nucleotides agree with TRBD2. There are 14 residues in the CDR3. Germline V CDR1 and CDR2: SGDLS, YYNGEE. With V trimmed by 0 bases and J by 7 bases, 6 bases remained unmatched. The CDR3 bases are TGTGCCAGCAGCGTAGTTAGCGGGAATGGGGAGCAGTACTTC. It yields the protein CASSVVSGNGEQYF.

The CDR3: CASSERGSSYEQYF. For the CDR3, the DNA is TGTGCCAGCAGTGAGCGGGGTAGCTCCTACGAGCAGTACTTC. This chain connects TRBV6-1 to TRBJ2-7, with D maybe TRBD2 (6 bases). The CDR3 runs to 14 residues. Trimming stripped 3 bases from V and 0 bases from J, with 9 bases between. Germline V lookup: CDR1 MNHNS, CDR2 SASEGT.

The rearrangement uses TRBV9 and TRBJ1-5; D gene unclear. This CDR3 comprises 13 residues. The germline CDR1 and CDR2 sequences are SGDLS and YYNGEE. The V end was cut by 3 bases, the J end by 4 bases, with 8 bases between. This CDR3 is CASSGEENQPQHF. For the CDR3, the DNA is TGTGCCAGCAGCGGAGAAGAAAATCAGCCCCAGCATTTT.